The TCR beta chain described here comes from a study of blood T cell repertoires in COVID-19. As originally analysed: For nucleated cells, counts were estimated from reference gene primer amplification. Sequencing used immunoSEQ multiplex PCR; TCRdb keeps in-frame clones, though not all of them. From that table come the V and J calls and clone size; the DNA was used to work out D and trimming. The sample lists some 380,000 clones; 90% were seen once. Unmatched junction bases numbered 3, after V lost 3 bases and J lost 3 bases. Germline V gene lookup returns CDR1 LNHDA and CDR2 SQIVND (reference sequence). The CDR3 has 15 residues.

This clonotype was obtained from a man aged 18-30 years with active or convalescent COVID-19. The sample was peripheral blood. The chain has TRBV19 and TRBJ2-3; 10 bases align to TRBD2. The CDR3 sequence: CASSMSSGGTDTQYF. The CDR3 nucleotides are TGTGCCAGTAGTATGTCTAGCGGGGGTACAGATACGCAGTATTTT.